This entry lists 26 T cell receptor beta chains sequenced from one sample in a study of shared T cell receptors in the human thymus. Sequenced by immunoSEQ multiplex PCR; TCRdb stores in-frame clones only, minus some. Of 700,000 or so clones in the sample, approximately 83% were seen once. These data were likewise used in another study, on human thymus T cells.

The sequenced sample was thymocytes. The receptors derive from a girl less than two years old with a congenital heart defect.

The gene calls are TRBV12-5 and TRBJ1-1; D is possibly TRBD1 (5 bases). CDR3 size: 15 residues. Trimming cost V 2 bases and J 1 base, with 11 bases left between them. Germline CDR1 reads LGHNT; CDR2 reads FRNRAP. The DNA for the CDR3 is TGTGCTAGTGGTTTGTGGGGGGATAAGAACACTGAAGCTTTCTTT. It codes for CASGLWGDKNTEAFF.

The J gene is TRBJ2-7, the V gene TRBV25-1; perhaps TRBD1 as D (5 bases). Germline V gene sequence: CDR1 MGHDK, CDR2 SYGVNS. CDR3 length: 13 amino acids. V lost 0 bases, J lost 5 bases, and 8 bases lay in between. The CDR3 DNA reads TGTGCCAGCAGTGAATATCTAGGGGACGAGCAGTACTTC. Protein sequence: CASSEYLGDEQYF.

CDR3 nucleotides: TGTGCTAGTGGTTTGAACCACAGGGTTGGAGCGGATCAGCCCCAGCATTTT. Its protein is CASGLNHRVGADQPQHF. The chain combines TRBV12-5 with TRBJ1-5, with D tentatively TRBD1 (6 bases). The CDR3 runs to 17 residues. CDR1 is LGHNT and CDR2 is FRNRAP in the germline V gene. Trimming took off 2 bases at V and 5 bases at J, with 19 bases between the two ends. The full variable domain, with the rest looked up from reference TRBV12-5 and TRBJ1-5, is DARVTQTPRHKVTEMGQEVTMRCQPILGHNTVFWYRQTMMQGLELLAYFRNRAPLDDSGMPKDRFSAEMPDATLATLKIQPSEPRDSAVYFCASGLNHRVGADQPQHFGDGTRLSIL.

DNA of the CDR3: TGCGCCAGCAGCTGCGGGGGGGGACTCACAGATACGCAGTATTTT. This codes for CASSCGGGLTDTQYF. This rearrangement joins TRBV5-1 to TRBJ2-3, with 9 bases aligning to TRBD2. The V segment lost 3 bases and the J segment 2 bases; nucleotides outside the gene matches: 4. CDR3 length: 15 residues. Germline CDR1 and CDR2: SGHRS and YFSETQ.

V usage is TRBV19 and J usage is TRBJ1-2, with 7 positions matching TRBD1. Germline values: CDR1 LNHDA, CDR2 SQIVND (reference sequence). With 4 bases clipped from V and 0 bases from J, the junction kept 5 bases outside the gene matches. This CDR3 has 15 amino acids. In DNA form, the CDR3 reads TGTGCCAGTAGTACGCACAGGGGACCTAACTATGGCTACACCTTC. As protein: CASSTHRGPNYGYTF.

In nucleotides, the CDR3 is TGTGCCAGCAGTCGACTCGGGGGGAACTATGGCTACACCTTC. Translated: CASSRLGGNYGYTF. This chain uses TRBV6-1 with TRBJ1-2; tentative D call: TRBD1 (5 bases). Trimming stripped 5 bases from V and 2 bases from J, with 12 bases between. Looked up from germline, CDR1 is MNHNS and CDR2 is SASEGT. The CDR3 is made up of 14 amino acids.

The chain recombines TRBV4-1 with TRBJ1-6; a possible D gene is TRBD1 (6 bases). The germline V and J ends were trimmed by 4 bases and 4 bases, with 17 bases remaining between them. CDR1 is MGHRA and CDR2 is YSYEKL in the germline V gene. This CDR3 spans 17 amino acids. Here the CDR3 DNA reads TGCGCCAGCAGCCGCCAGGAGGGGGGGGGATATAATTCACCCCTCCACTTT. It translates to CASSRQEGGGYNSPLHF.

The chain uses TRBV9 and TRBJ1-2; 7 bases align to TRBD1. Per the germline V gene, CDR1 is SGDLS and CDR2 is YYNGEE. The CDR3 loop spans 22 amino acids. The J segment lost 8 bases and the V segment lost 4 bases, leaving 35 bases of the junction unmatched. CDR3 region: CASSPHYDFSGRTGLPLGGYTF. For the CDR3, the DNA is TGTGCCAGCAGCCCCCACTATGACTTTTCTGGGCGGACAGGACTTCCATTGGGGGGCTACACCTTC.

The J gene is TRBJ2-5, the V gene TRBV28; D is perhaps TRBD1 (7 bases). V was pared by 8 bases and J by 4 bases, with 17 bases between. Germline CDR1 is MDHEN and CDR2 is SYDVKM. CDR3 size: 14 residues. The CDR3 loop reads CASGLQQGIETQYF. CDR3 DNA: TGTGCCAGCGGACTACAACAGGGGATAGAGACCCAGTACTTC.

V gene TRBV28 combines with J gene TRBJ2-7; tentatively, D is TRBD1 (5 bases). Deletions cut 0 bases from V and 2 bases from J, with 14 bases between. The CDR3 has 16 amino acids. Looked up from germline, CDR1 is MDHEN and CDR2 is SYDVKM. CDR3 sequence (DNA): TGTGCCAGCAGTTTATGCGAAACAGGCCCGACCTACGAGCAGTACTTC. Residues: CASSLCETGPTYEQYF.

This clone appeared a few times. This sequence joins TRBV9 and TRBJ2-7; 8 bases agree with TRBD1. V was clipped by 2 bases and J by 1 base; unmatched bases: 5. The CDR3 runs 15 residues. The V gene's germline CDR1 is SGDLS and CDR2 YYNGEE. In DNA, the CDR3 is TGTGCCAGCAGCGTGGGGACAGGCCTATCCTACGAGCAGTACTTC. It codes for CASSVGTGLSYEQYF.

V gene TRBV6-6 combines with J gene TRBJ1-2, with unresolved D. CDR3 length: 16 amino acids. Germline CDR1 and CDR2: MNHNY and SVGAGI (reference sequence). Trimming left V 7 bases short and J 2 bases short, with 20 bases between. The CDR3, as DNA: TGTGCCAGCACCCCAAGACTCCGCAACCCAAACTATGGCTACACCTTC. This codes for CASTPRLRNPNYGYTF.

The table lists this clone with a count of one. The rearrangement uses TRBV30 and TRBJ1-1; D perhaps matches TRBD1 (5 bases). Germline assignment: CDR1 GTSNPN and CDR2 SVGIG (reference sequence). Trimming pared 2 bases from V and 6 bases from J, leaving 10 bases between. There are 12 residues in the CDR3. The CDR3 loop reads CAWSLGEAEAFF. The CDR3 DNA is TGTGCCTGGAGTTTGGGGGAGGCTGAAGCTTTCTTT.

In its sample, this clone was seen once. The genes are TRBV5-4 and TRBJ1-6; 10 nucleotides align to TRBD1. Germline CDR1 reads SGHNT; CDR2 reads YYREEE (reference sequence). V lost 2 bases to trimming and J lost 6 bases; unmatched junction nucleotides: 11. The CDR3 totals 18 residues. The chain's CDR3 is CASSFRQGASGSNSPLHF. The CDR3 coding sequence is TGTGCCAGCAGCTTTAGACAGGGGGCAAGCGGAAGTAATTCACCCCTCCACTTT.

The chain is built from TRBV25-1 and TRBJ1-2; D is unresolved. Between the trimmed V and J ends, which lost 3 bases and 6 bases, there was a span of 11 bases. The CDR3 extends over 13 amino acids. Germline assignment: CDR1 MGHDK and CDR2 SYGVNS. Here the CDR3 reads CASSDSPLNGYTF. In DNA form, the CDR3 reads TGTGCCAGCAGTGATAGCCCTTTAAATGGCTACACCTTC.

This rearrangement joins TRBV4-1 to TRBJ1-1; TRBD1 might be the D (5 bases). The V gene lost 3 bases and the J gene lost 5 bases, with 13 bases spanning the gap. Germline V CDR1 and CDR2: MGHRA, YSYEKL. The CDR3 runs 14 residues. In nucleotides, the CDR3 is TGCGCCAGCAGCCACAGGGAGGGAAAGACTGAAGCTTTCTTT. Protein sequence: CASSHREGKTEAFF.

The chain has TRBV5-6 and TRBJ1-3; 8 bases map to TRBD1. The germline V gene encodes CDR1 SGHDT and CDR2 YYEEEE. This CDR3 is built from 17 residues. J lost 2 bases, V lost 1 base, and 8 bases had no gene match. CDR3: CASSLTQGAKAGNTIYF. CDR3 nucleotides: TGTGCCAGCAGCTTGACGCAGGGGGCAAAGGCTGGAAACACCATATATTTT.

The chain has TRBV12-5 and TRBJ2-1, with TRBD2 identical over 7 bases. With V trimmed by 11 bases and J by 3 bases, 10 bases remained unmatched. Germline-derived CDR1 and CDR2 are LGHNT and FRNRAP. The CDR3 length is 14 residues. Here the CDR3 DNA reads TGTGCTGGAAGACGGGGGGAGGACTACAATGAGCAGTTCTTC. This encodes CAGRRGEDYNEQFF.

The chain carries TRBV4-1 and TRBJ1-1; 10 bases are shared with TRBD1. Per the germline V gene, CDR1 is MGHRA and CDR2 is YSYEKL. This CDR3 region has 15 residues. V lost 1 base, J lost 4 bases, and 3 bases stayed unmatched. The chain's CDR3 is CASSQVGQGSTEAFF. The CDR3 bases are TGCGCCAGCAGCCAAGTGGGACAGGGGAGCACTGAAGCTTTCTTT.

The CDR3: CASRTSGTPRNYEQYF. DNA for the CDR3: TGTGCCAGCAGGACATCTGGGACACCTAGAAATTACGAGCAGTACTTC. This chain uses TRBV28 with TRBJ2-7; a possible D gene is TRBD1 (6 bases). V was pared by 6 bases and J by 4 bases, with 22 bases between. This CDR3 has 16 amino acids. Germline CDR1 is MDHEN and CDR2 is SYDVKM.

The V and J genes are TRBV5-1 and TRBJ2-1; TRBD2 matches at 8 bases. CDR3 length: 14 residues. Germline V gives CDR1 SGHRS, CDR2 YFSETQ. With V trimmed by 4 bases and J by 12 bases, 12 bases remained unmatched. CDR3 sequence: CASSTGTRGIGQFF. CDR3 sequence (DNA): TGCGCCAGCAGCACCGGGACTAGGGGAATTGGGCAGTTCTTC.

V gene TRBV7-7 combines with J gene TRBJ2-3; TRBD2 is a possible D gene (5 bases). CDR3 length: 13 amino acids. V was pared by 3 bases and J by 6 bases, with 10 bases between. Germline V gene data show CDR1 as SSHAT and CDR2 as FNYEAQ (reference sequence). For the CDR3, the DNA is TGTGCCAGCAGCTTTGCTAGCAGGGATACGCAGTATTTT. It yields the protein CASSFASRDTQYF.

This chain joins TRBV6-1 and TRBJ1-2; 7 bases are shared with TRBD1. The CDR3 runs 15 residues. CDR1 is MNHNS, CDR2 SASEGT, per germline. J was trimmed by 5 bases and V by 6 bases; bases with no gene match: 12. The CDR3 DNA reads as TGTGCCAGCAGCTGGGGGACAGCTAACTTTTATGGCTACACCTTC. As protein: CASSWGTANFYGYTF.

This chain joins TRBV5-6 and TRBJ2-7, with TRBD1 as a possible D gene (5 bases). There are 12 residues in the CDR3. The V gene lost 0 bases and the J gene lost 4 bases, with 5 bases spanning the gap. Germline CDR1 is SGHDT and CDR2 is YYEEEE. The CDR3 is CASSLEGYEQYF. CDR3 nucleotide sequence: TGTGCCAGCAGCTTGGAGGGGTACGAGCAGTACTTC.

This chain joins TRBV4-1 and TRBJ1-4; D call uncertain. The CDR3 totals 16 residues. Germline CDR1 is MGHRA and CDR2 is YSYEKL. Trimming left V 7 bases short and J 4 bases short, with 19 bases between. The DNA of the CDR3 is TGCGCCAGCAAAGGCGGGTCTGGAGGCCGTAATGAAAAACTGTTTTTT. As protein: CASKGGSGGRNEKLFF.

The genes are TRBV20-1 and TRBJ1-1; tentative D call: TRBD1 (5 bases). Trimming cost V 3 bases and J 11 bases, with 13 bases left between them. Germline CDR1 is DFQATT and CDR2 is SNEGSKA (reference sequence). The CDR3 is made up of 11 amino acids. The CDR3 nucleotides read TGCAGTGCTAGTACTCCTAAGGGGGCTTTCTTT. Translated, it gives CSASTPKGAFF.